A selection of T cell receptor beta chains follows, all from one sample in a study of a mutant IDH1 vaccine in newly diagnosed glioma. Repertoires were generated with immunoSEQ multiplex PCR, while TCRdb's copy carries only in-frame clones and drops some. The table lists 50,000 to 70,000 clones, roughly 82% of them singletons. These receptors have no identified antigens. Sequences were derived from PBMCs, sampled from a glioma patient whose treatment included an IDH1 peptide vaccine. These receptors were obtained from a woman aged 18-35 years with glioma. Some clones in this sample may be carry-over from other donors' samples. Each CDR3 is given with its conserved first and last residue. A D gene is named only where the DNA matches it firmly. Expanded clones are given a class, and other clones once, few, many or no size at all.

few,TRBV30,TRBJ1-1,.,CAWSVSGGVTEAFF,TGTGCCTGGAGTGTATCCGGGGGGGTCACTGAAGCTTTCTTT
.,TRBV7-9,TRBJ1-3,.,CASRFEGRGNTIYF,TGTGCCAGCAGGTTCGAAGGGAGAGGAAACACCATATATTTT
.,TRBV5-6,TRBJ2-4,TRBD1,CASSWDSLNIQYF,TGTGCCAGCAGTTGGGACAGTCTAAACATTCAGTACTTC
.,TRBV27,TRBJ2-1,TRBD2,CASSFLLAGGYNEQFF,TGTGCCAGCAGTTTTTTGTTAGCGGGAGGTTACAATGAGCAGTTCTTC
.,TRBV6-4,TRBJ2-7,.,CASSEISGGEQYF,TGTGCCAGCAGTGAGATTAGCGGAGGCGAGCAGTACTTC
.,TRBV30,TRBJ2-1,.,CAWSKVVSRVYNEQFF,TGTGCCTGGAGTAAGGTTGTTTCTAGAGTTTACAATGAGCAGTTCTTC
few,TRBV4-1,TRBJ1-1,.,CASSQDRVPNTEAFF,TGCGCCAGCAGCCAAGATAGGGTACCGAACACTGAAGCTTTCTTT
once,TRBV6-1,TRBJ1-1,.,CASSGPEARVTEAFF,TGTGCCAGCAGTGGGCCGGAGGCCCGAGTCACTGAAGCTTTCTTT
.,TRBV20-1,TRBJ2-7,.,CSAGDYEQYF,TGCAGTGCGGGTGACTACGAGCAGTACTTC
.,TRBV6-4,TRBJ2-1,TRBD2,CASSVGLAGGHGEQFF,TGTGCCAGCAGTGTCGGACTAGCGGGGGGTCACGGTGAGCAGTTCTTC
.,TRBV5-1,TRBJ2-3,TRBD1,CASSQQGASTDTQYF,TGCGCCAGCAGTCAACAGGGGGCGAGCACAGATACGCAGTATTTT
.,TRBV7-9,TRBJ2-3,TRBD2,CASSLRLAGPTSSTDTQYF,TGTGCCAGCAGCCTACGACTAGCGGGGCCCACCTCTAGCACAGATACGCAGTATTTT
.,TRBV14,TRBJ1-2,.,CASSQAAGNGYTF,TGTGCCAGCAGCCAAGCCGCTGGCAATGGCTACACCTTC
.,TRBV9,TRBJ1-4,.,CASSESLGGIEKLFF,TGTGCCAGCAGCGAGTCACTCGGGGGGATTGAAAAACTGTTTTTT
.,TRBV7-8,TRBJ1-2,TRBD1,CASSERGGQAGYTF,TGTGCCAGCAGCGAAAGGGGGGGACAGGCTGGCTACACCTTC
.,TRBV10-1,TRBJ2-3,TRBD2,CASSDLSGRETDTQYF,TGCGCCAGCAGTGACCTCAGCGGGAGAGAGACAGATACGCAGTATTTT
.,TRBV11-3,TRBJ1-1,TRBD1,CASSPRTGTLWNTEAFF,TGTGCCAGCAGCCCACGGACAGGGACTCTATGGAACACTGAAGCTTTCTTT
.,TRBV2,TRBJ1-4,.,CARGATNEKLFF,TGTGCCAGAGGGGCAACTAATGAAAAACTGTTTTTT
.,TRBV19,TRBJ2-4,.,CASSIARSGVQAKNIQYF,TGTGCCAGTAGTATAGCCCGCTCAGGGGTTCAGGCCAAAAACATTCAGTACTTC
.,TRBV19,TRBJ2-3,TRBD2,CASSPIAGPPTDTQYF,TGTGCCAGTAGTCCTATAGCGGGGCCTCCCACAGATACGCAGTATTTT
.,TRBV6-4,TRBJ2-3,.,CASSDSSGAADTQYF,TGTGCCAGCAGTGACTCGTCAGGGGCAGCAGATACGCAGTATTTT
.,TRBV2,TRBJ1-3,.,CASSDRRPAGKTIYF,TGTGCCAGCAGTGATCGGCGGCCCGCCGGTAAGACCATATATTTT
.,TRBV19,TRBJ2-3,.,CASSPQGAGRTDTQYF,TGTGCCAGTAGTCCCCAAGGAGCAGGGCGCACAGATACGCAGTATTTT
.,TRBV29-1,TRBJ1-2,.,CSVEGRGRHDYGYTF,TGCAGCGTTGAAGGGCGAGGCAGACATGACTATGGCTACACCTTC
.,TRBV10-3,TRBJ1-3,.,CAIRPGAYSGNTIYF,TGTGCCATCAGGCCAGGAGCCTACTCTGGAAACACCATATATTTT
.,TRBV7-9,TRBJ2-1,TRBD2,CASSLARSGGYYNEQFF,TGTGCCAGCAGCTTAGCGCGTAGCGGGGGATACTACAATGAGCAGTTCTTC
.,TRBV6-6,TRBJ2-5,TRBD1,CASRAGGAETQYF,TGTGCCTCTAGGGCAGGGGGCGCAGAGACCCAGTACTTC
once,TRBV7-9,TRBJ2-7,.,CASRKNSGYEQYF,TGTGCCAGCAGAAAGAACTCCGGCTACGAGCAGTACTTC
once,TRBV29-1,TRBJ1-4,.,CSVSTGEKLFF,TGCAGCGTATCAACAGGGGAAAAACTGTTTTTT
once,TRBV28,TRBJ2-5,TRBD2,CASSNSGQETQYF,TGTGCCAGCAGTAATAGCGGGCAAGAGACCCAGTACTTC
.,TRBV2,TRBJ1-4,.,CASSEGGLDEKLFF,TGTGCCAGCAGTGAGGGGGGGCTAGATGAAAAACTGTTTTTT